This TCR beta chain was identified in a study of T cell repertoires in cytomegalovirus infection. At the level of the study: Recently identified HLA-C-restricted CMV epitopes were among the peptides used.

Trimming removed 4 bases at V and 3 bases at J, with 9 bases between. The CDR3 has 13 residues. In the case of this clonotype: Its matching antigen is unknown.

TCRdb reprocessed the reads with MiXCR, giving one entry per CDR3 protein. In the table there are roughly 70,000 distinct CDR3 sequences, more than 20% of which are singletons. The input for sequencing was CD8+ T cells from cultured PBMCs, taken from culture after CMV antigen stimulation. The sequence derives from a human donor in good health (CMV status not recorded). Some clones in this sample may be carry-over from other donors' samples. This chain joins TRBV12-3 or TRBV12-4 and TRBJ1-1; no reliable D call. This CDR3 reads CASSSGSYTEAFF. CDR3 nucleotide sequence: TGTGCCAGCAGTTCCGGGTCTTACACTGAAGCTTTCTTT.